The sequence of this TCR beta chain was determined in a study of regulatory T cells in long-lasting Graves disease (dated by TCRdb to the early 2020s). Some background on the complete study: Patients with newly diagnosed Graves' disease had been on antithyroid drugs for under 3 months. A total of some 35 samples underwent TCR sequencing, from roughly 13 patients with persistent Graves' disease and about 20 patients with newly diagnosed Graves' disease. The study was registered as a clinical trial and conducted in China. Patients with persistent Graves' disease were compared with patients with newly diagnosed Graves' disease using TCR sequencing and RNA sequencing of peripheral blood. Here is what the overall study found, with its caveats: Patients with persistent disease shared more public clonotypes (approximately 2,500) than newly diagnosed patients did (more than 900). Preferential use of TRBV28, TRBJ1-2 and TRBJ2-5 was observed in persistent disease, whereas TRBV20-1 and TRBJ2-1 were favored in newly diagnosed disease. Sequencing and analysis were limited to the TCR beta chain. Compared with newly diagnosed patients, patients with persistent Graves' disease had lower TCR Shannon entropy and fewer highly expanded clones, which suggests clonal expansion. Because the primary lesion, thyroid tissue, could not be accessed, the study looked at peripheral blood alone. As a limitation, the authors acknowledged that the small sample size may reduce accuracy.

The table lists this clonotype with a few counts. Its antigen remains unidentified. No clone much larger than this one lies a single base away; base qualities are absent. The intended sense of this specimen's time point label: newly diagnosed GD, antithyroid drugs for less than 3 months. RNA was extracted from PBMCs in TRIzol for both TCR sequencing and RNA sequencing. The diagnosis of Graves' disease followed American Thyroid Association guidelines. Patients for the study were recruited at an endocrinology department in Xi'an, China. Each patient gave 7.5 to 10 milliliters of peripheral blood, collected in an EDTA anticoagulant tube. Ficoll Paque Plus density gradient separation was used to isolate PBMCs, and no additional T cell sorting was done. An Agilent 2100 Bioanalyzer and agarose gel were used to assess RNA quality, and a NanoDrop 2000 was used to measure RNA concentration. Libraries were made using multiplex PCR. These reads were obtained on an Illumina HiSeq 4000. iRepertoire HTBI primers and Arm-PCR amplification of CDR3 regions were used to construct TCR beta libraries. PCR products were gel purified before sequencing. Concerning the study's data processing: Gene usage analysis of CDR3 amino acid clonotypes used the 60 to 75 TRBV and some 15 TRBJ segments found across samples. Filtered high-quality paired reads were merged into contigs using COPE and FqMerger. BLAST was used to align contigs to IMGT TRBV, TRBD and TRBJ reference genes, and CDR3 was defined according to IMGT. Any clonotype with a frequency above 0.1% was counted as a highly expanded clone. Repertoire diversity was measured by Shannon entropy, and V-J evenness by the Gini coefficient. A clonotype was considered public if more than one individual shared it. Using fastp at Q25 and MiXCR, TCRdb reprocessed the public reads and kept productive beta chains. Every entry covers one CDR3 protein and lists the most common genes and DNA from its rows. What appears here as the V and J calls and clone size reflects TCRdb's work, not the paper's. The sample table holds fewer than 550,000 distinct CDR3 sequences, of which around 16% were seen once. Jointly, the top ten make up 20% to 25% of the sample.

CDR3 length: 13 amino acids, cysteine to phenylalanine. The DNA shown is the 39-base CDR3, in frame from base 1. Looking up the germline V gene (reference sequence) yields CDR1 LNHDA and CDR2 SQIVND. The germline V and J ends show losses of 4 bases and 4 bases respectively, and no gene match explains 3 bases of the junction. This same sample was also taken into another study, of T cells in Graves' hyperthyroidism and ophthalmopathy. As that second study puts it: Stable Graves' hyperthyroidism was defined as the absence of progression to ophthalmopathy over 18 months of follow-up. Hyperthyroidism patients were newly diagnosed, had a disease duration of under 2 months, and were aged 18 to 65 years. The study excluded patients with uncontrolled infections, other autoimmune diseases, pregnancy or lactation. Diagnoses relied on clinical symptoms, serum thyroxine and TRAb, thyroid ultrasound and orbital computed tomography. A first-round RT-PCR of the TCR CDR3 used the HTBI primer set with the Qiagen OneStep RT-PCR kit. Most expanded thyroid clonotypes (frequency above 0.001) were also detected in blood, suggesting blood repertoires may reflect thyroid immune responses. A 13 V-J signature model separated ophthalmopathy from stable hyperthyroidism, with approximately 86% sensitivity and roughly 82% specificity in cross-validation and 80%/75% in testing. In validation, the model predicted progression to ophthalmopathy a median of about 6.8 months before onset, with about 67% sensitivity and about 72% specificity. TCR V-J signatures able to tell the groups apart were searched for in a discovery cohort of 95 to 100 patients, of whom around 42 had Graves' ophthalmopathy and 57 had stable Graves' hyperthyroidism. Whether ophthalmopathy could be predicted prospectively was tested in an independent validation cohort made up of 18 hyperthyroidism patients plus 17 patients who later progressed to ophthalmopathy. For training and testing, the 80 to 100 patients in the discovery cohort were randomly divided in a 7:3 ratio. In addition, the study compared T-cell repertoires in thyroid tissue and in blood from roughly six Graves' hyperthyroidism patients. After blood sampling, hyperthyroidism patients were treated with methimazole at a starting dose of 30 mg daily, and ophthalmopathy patients were treated with high-dose intravenous methylprednisolone. Libraries were constructed in a second round of multiplex PCR, after which size selection and purification were performed. The libraries were sequenced on an Illumina HiSeq2000 using paired-end 100 bp reads. SOAPnuke was used to process the raw data, with reads discarded if the reads contained adapters or uncalled bases, had a mean Phred below 15, or lacked an exact constant-primer or identifier match. High-quality paired reads were merged using COPE v1.2.5, and each unique nucleotide sequence was defined as a clonotype. MiTCR v1.1 was used to align the clonotypes against IMGT TRBV, TRBD and TRBJ reference segments. Analysis was restricted to V-J combinations with a frequency above 0.0001, which covered roughly 99% of repertoires. The TCS score was defined as F50 (clonal expansion) divided by E x V (chaos), with BLOSUM62-based TCRdist calculated between CDR3 peptides within each V-J. Welch's t-statistics and random forest reduced 514 V-J features to roughly 13, which were used in a naive Bayes classifier (R e1071). No statistical method was used to fix the sample size in advance, and group allocation was not hidden from the investigators. According to the paper, TCR Vbeta CDR3 sequencing was carried out on about 140 peripheral blood samples, which came from around 43 ophthalmopathy, fewer than 80 hyperthyroidism and about 17 progressor patients.

The chain is made from TRBV19 and TRBJ1-1, with 7 junctional bases fitting TRBD1. This receptor was taken from a middle-aged woman with Graves disease. Donor details come from another sample of the same person, matched by shared clones. Material: peripheral blood mononuclear cells (PBMCs), obtained at new diagnosis, from a patient treated with antithyroid drugs. The DNA reads TGTGCCAGTAGTACGACAGGGTCCACTGAAGCTTTCTTT. Protein translation: CASSTTGSTEAFF.